This is a list of T cell receptor beta chains from one sample in a study of CD8+CD57+ T cells in acquired aplastic anemia. In TCRdb, the reads were re-called with MiXCR into one record per CDR3 protein. The sample has about 160,000 distinct CDR3 sequences; around half are singletons. The sequencing input was sorted CD4+, CD8+, or CD8+CD57+ T cells (not recorded which) from PBMCs. The receptors stem from a human donor with aplastic anemia. The CDR3 runs from the conserved cysteine through the conserved F or W. Fields, in order: D gene, V gene, J gene, clone size, CDR3 DNA, CDR3 protein. D genes are given only for firm matches. Part of the rows lack a size; the others show once, few, many or a class for expanded clones.

d_call: TRBD1
v_call: TRBV9
j_call: TRBJ1-1
clone_size: .
cdr3_nt: TGTGCCAGCAGCGATGATGACAGGGGAACTGAAGCTTTCTTT
cdr3_aa: CASSDDDRGTEAFF

d_call: .
v_call: TRBV20-1
j_call: TRBJ1-1
clone_size: once
cdr3_nt: TGCAGTGCTAGAAACGGGAACACTGAAGCTTTCTTT
cdr3_aa: CSARNGNTEAFF

d_call: TRBD1
v_call: TRBV7-2
j_call: TRBJ1-1
clone_size: many
cdr3_nt: TGTGCCAGCAGCTTATCGGGACAGGGGACCAACTTTCAATCGAACACTGAAGCTTTCTTT
cdr3_aa: CASSLSGQGTNFQSNTEAFF

d_call: .
v_call: TRBV7-3
j_call: TRBJ1-6
clone_size: few
cdr3_nt: TGTGCCAGCAGCTCGGGGAGTTCACCCCTCCACTTT
cdr3_aa: CASSSGSSPLHF

d_call: TRBD1
v_call: TRBV6-1
j_call: TRBJ1-1
clone_size: many
cdr3_nt: TGTGCCAGCAGTACCAGGCGACAGGGGGCCATGAACACTGAAGCTTTCTTT
cdr3_aa: CASSTRRQGAMNTEAFF

d_call: .
v_call: TRBV10-3
j_call: TRBJ2-7
clone_size: .
cdr3_nt: TGTGCCATCAGCAGCGCTAGCATGGGGGAGCAGTACTTC
cdr3_aa: CAISSASMGEQYF

d_call: TRBD2
v_call: TRBV24-1
j_call: TRBJ2-3
clone_size: .
cdr3_nt: TGTGCCACCAGTGATGGCCTAGCGGGAGGGAAAGATACGCAGTATTTT
cdr3_aa: CATSDGLAGGKDTQYF

d_call: TRBD1
v_call: TRBV15
j_call: TRBJ1-1
clone_size: .
cdr3_nt: TGTGCCACCAGATTAACAGGGGGCGGCACTGAAGCTTTCTTT
cdr3_aa: CATRLTGGGTEAFF

d_call: .
v_call: TRBV1
j_call: TRBJ2-5
clone_size: .
cdr3_nt: TGCACCAGCAGCCGCTTAGCGGGGACGGGGGAAGAGACCCAGTACTTC
cdr3_aa: CTSSRLAGTGEETQYF

d_call: .
v_call: TRBV11-2
j_call: TRBJ1-1
clone_size: many
cdr3_nt: TGTGCCAGCAGCTTGGTACGGATGAACACTGAAGCTTTCTTT
cdr3_aa: CASSLVRMNTEAFF

d_call: TRBD1
v_call: TRBV20-1
j_call: TRBJ2-3
clone_size: .
cdr3_nt: TGCAGTGGGACAGGTCTCACAGATACGCAGTATTTT
cdr3_aa: CSGTGLTDTQYF

d_call: TRBD1
v_call: TRBV5-1
j_call: TRBJ2-5
clone_size: many
cdr3_nt: TGCGCCAGCAGAGGACAGGGAATAGAGACCCAGTACTTC
cdr3_aa: CASRGQGIETQYF

d_call: .
v_call: TRBV25-1
j_call: TRBJ1-2
clone_size: .
cdr3_nt: TGTGCCAGCGCCGCCGTAACAGGGCATGGCTACACCTTC
cdr3_aa: CASAAVTGHGYTF

d_call: .
v_call: TRBV7-8
j_call: TRBJ1-6
clone_size: .
cdr3_nt: TGTGCCAGCAGCATCGGGGTCCATAATTCACCCCTCCACTTT
cdr3_aa: CASSIGVHNSPLHF

d_call: .
v_call: TRBV20-1
j_call: TRBJ1-5
clone_size: many
cdr3_nt: TGCAGTGCTGGGAAGGAGACGGCGGGTTTAAGCAATCAGCCCCAGCATTTT
cdr3_aa: CSAGKETAGLSNQPQHF

d_call: TRBD1
v_call: TRBV20-1
j_call: TRBJ2-5
clone_size: once
cdr3_nt: TGCAGTGCTAGAGACTGGGACAGGGGCGAGACCCAGTACTTC
cdr3_aa: CSARDWDRGETQYF

d_call: .
v_call: TRBV25-1
j_call: TRBJ1-1
clone_size: many
cdr3_nt: TGTGCCACCCGAGTCCCCGGGAACACTGAAGCTTTCTTT
cdr3_aa: CATRVPGNTEAFF

d_call: .
v_call: TRBV2
j_call: TRBJ2-5
clone_size: many
cdr3_nt: TGTGCCAGCAGGGGAGGACTAAGCCAAGAGACCCAGTACTTC
cdr3_aa: CASRGGLSQETQYF

d_call: .
v_call: TRBV20-1
j_call: TRBJ2-2
clone_size: .
cdr3_nt: TGCAGTGCAGGAAGGGGGACCGGGGAGCTGTTTTTT
cdr3_aa: CSAGRGTGELFF

d_call: .
v_call: TRBV7-6
j_call: TRBJ1-6
clone_size: many
cdr3_nt: TGTGCCAGCAGGCAAACCGGGACACAAAATTCACCCCTCCACTTT
cdr3_aa: CASRQTGTQNSPLHF

d_call: .
v_call: TRBV7-9
j_call: TRBJ2-5
clone_size: once
cdr3_nt: TGTGCCAGCGGGCGTGGGGCAGGGAGCGAGACCCAGTACTTC
cdr3_aa: CASGRGAGSETQYF

d_call: TRBD1
v_call: TRBV25-1
j_call: TRBJ1-4
clone_size: .
cdr3_nt: TGTGCCAGCAGTGCCCCCGACAGGGGAGCAACTAATGAAAAACTGTTTTTT
cdr3_aa: CASSAPDRGATNEKLFF